The 16 T cell receptor beta chains in this list originate from one sample, sequenced in a study of blood T cells in healthy people across ages. For the second PCR, which ran for about 6 to 11 cycles, a sample-barcoded 5' primer and a J-beta primer mix were used. TCRdb itself ran the 5' RACE reads through MiXCR, one entry per CDR3 protein. The repertoire holds about 720,000 distinct CDR3 sequences, approximately 21% seen once, with around a fifth in the top ten. The specimen sequenced was blood. The receptors were sampled from an older man in good health.

V is TRBV25-1 and J is TRBJ1-1; TRBD1 aligns across 8 bases. The germline gives CDR1 MGHDK, CDR2 SYGVNS. With 9 bases clipped from V and 4 bases from J, the junction kept 10 bases outside the gene matches. CDR3 size: 14 residues. DNA for the CDR3: TGTGCCAGTAGGGACAGGAAGTATTCCACTGAAGCTTTCTTT. Translation: CASRDRKYSTEAFF.

This clonotype appeared a few times. One junction end does not reproduce the germline sequence, and a read error may be involved. This chain connects TRBV7-2 to TRBJ1-6; D perhaps matches TRBD1 (6 bases). The germline V gene encodes CDR1 SGHTA and CDR2 FQGNSA. The CDR3 runs to 13 residues. The CDR3 loop is CVSGGLYNSPLHF. The CDR3 nucleotides are TGTGTCAGCGGGGGCCTCTATAATTCACCCCTCCACTTT. Complete variable domain (other parts from reference TRBV7-2 and TRBJ1-6): GAGVSQSPSNKVTEKGKDVELRCDPISGHTALYWYRQSLGQGLEFLIYFQGNSAPDKSGLPSDRFSAERTGGSVSTLTIQRTQQEDSAVYLCVSGGLYNSPLHFGNGTRLTVT.

This clonotype was observed a handful of times. V usage is TRBV20-1 and J usage is TRBJ2-5, with D unresolved. The J call may be wrong; the DNA end is better matched by TRBJ2-7. Germline V lookup: CDR1 DFQATT, CDR2 SNEGSKA (reference sequence). This CDR3 comprises 12 residues. In DNA form, the CDR3 reads TGCAGTGCTGGCACATCTTTGGACGAGCAGTACTTC. Translated: CSAGTSLDEQYF.

J is TRBJ1-4 and V is TRBV5-1; possible D gene TRBD1, 5 bases. Germline V gene sequence: CDR1 SGHRS, CDR2 YFSETQ. This CDR3 comprises 17 residues. Trimming pared 1 base from V and 0 bases from J, leaving 13 bases between. CDR3 in amino acids: CASSLPGAHPTNEKLFF. In DNA form, the CDR3 reads TGCGCCAGCAGCTTGCCCGGGGCGCATCCAACTAATGAAAAACTGTTTTTT.

The chain employs TRBV10-3 and TRBJ1-1; 7 bases map to TRBD1. The CDR3 has 15 residues. V gave up 6 bases and J gave up 1 base; unmatched junction bases: 8. From germline, CDR1 is ENHRY and CDR2 SYGVKD. CDR3 residues: CAISLTQGKNTEAFF. The CDR3 DNA sequence: TGTGCCATCAGCTTAACACAGGGGAAGAACACTGAAGCTTTCTTT.

The chain recombines TRBV19 with TRBJ1-5, with D unresolved. The CDR3 loop spans 14 amino acids. V was cut by 7 bases and J by 3 bases, with 13 bases left in between. Germline CDR1 LNHDA, CDR2 SQIVND (reference sequence). DNA for the CDR3: TGTGCCAGTACTCCTTGGAGGACCAATCAGCCCCAGCATTTT. It is translated as CASTPWRTNQPQHF.

In its sample, this clonotype was seen a few times. The chain joins TRBV7-2 to TRBJ2-1, with a weak D call TRBD2 (6 bases). V shed 2 bases and J shed 4 bases, with 12 bases lying between them. The CDR3 totals 15 residues. The V gene's germline CDR1 is SGHTA and CDR2 FQGNSA. The CDR3 DNA reads as TGTGCCAGCAGCTTATCGCTAGCGCAATACAATGAGCAGTTCTTC. Protein: CASSLSLAQYNEQFF.

The table lists this clonotype with many counts. An end of the junction does not agree with germline; a read error may underlie this. The rearrangement links TRBV5-1 to TRBJ2-5; 9 bases fit TRBD1. The length of the CDR3 is 14 residues. Germline lookup yields CDR1 SGHRS and CDR2 YFSETQ. CDR3 sequence reads: CASSFGQGQETQYF. CDR3 DNA sequence: TGTGCCAGCTCCTTCGGACAGGGGCAAGAGACCCAGTACTTC.

V usage is TRBV12-3 or TRBV12-4 and J usage is TRBJ2-5; 10 bases fit TRBD1. CDR3 length: 16 amino acids. The J segment lost 0 bases and the V segment lost 5 bases, leaving 6 bases of the junction unmatched. The CDR3 coding sequence is TGTGCCAGCAGTGACAGGGGGCGAAGGTACCAAGAGACCCAGTACTTC. Residues: CASSDRGRRYQETQYF.

This clonotype was counted a few times. This sequence joins TRBV7-6 and TRBJ2-2, with a possible D match to TRBD1 (6 bases). The CDR3 is 14 residues long. In germline, CDR1 is SGHVS, CDR2 FNYEAQ. Between the trimmed V and J ends, which lost 5 bases and 7 bases, there was a span of 14 bases. The CDR3 DNA follows: TGTGCCAGCAGCCCTACACAGGGATACGGGGAGCTGTTTTTT. Protein product: CASSPTQGYGELFF.

This clonotype was seen a few times. V usage is TRBV7-3 and J usage is TRBJ2-3; the D gene could be TRBD1 or TRBD2 (5 bases each). Germline CDR1 and CDR2: SGHTA and FQGTGA. The CDR3 is 16 amino acids. V lost 1 base, J lost 6 bases, and 17 bases lay in between. CDR3 region: CASSLNGGMLQDTQYF. The CDR3 nucleotides read TGTGCCAGCAGCTTAAATGGGGGTATGCTTCAGGATACGCAGTATTTT.

This clonotype came up a few times. The rearrangement uses TRBV7-9 and TRBJ1-4; the match to TRBD1 covers 9 bases. CDR3 length: 15 residues. The V gene end was trimmed by 5 bases and the J gene end by 8 bases; junction bases not matched to a gene: 9. The germline CDR1 and CDR2 sequences are SEHNR and FQNEAQ (reference sequence). The CDR3 DNA sequence: TGTGCCAGCAGCCTAACAGGGGGCCCTGAAGAAAAACTGTTTTTT. Protein sequence: CASSLTGGPEEKLFF.

The rearrangement links TRBV5-1 to TRBJ2-5; D assignment may be TRBD1 or TRBD2 (6 bases each). The CDR3 extends over 15 amino acids. V shed 4 bases and J shed 5 bases, with 18 bases lying between them. The germline gives CDR1 SGHRS, CDR2 YFSETQ. This chain's CDR3 is CASSPEIGGLETQYF. In nucleotides, the CDR3 is TGCGCCAGCAGCCCCGAAATTGGGGGGCTGGAGACCCAGTACTTC.

The J gene is TRBJ1-2, the V gene TRBV7-9, with a tentative D call TRBD1 (5 bases). With 1 base removed from V and 4 bases from J, the gap between germline ends came to 16 bases. CDR1 and CDR2 (germline): SEHNR, FQNEAQ (reference sequence). CDR3 length equals 16 residues. The CDR3, as DNA: TGTGCCAGCAGCTTAGACAAAACCGGGACGATCTATGGCTACACCTTC. Its translation is CASSLDKTGTIYGYTF. Using reference TRBV7-9 and TRBJ1-2 for the parts outside the CDR3, the full variable domain is DTGVSQNPRHKITKRGQNVTFRCDPISEHNRLYWYRQTLGQGPEFLTYFQNEAQLEKSRLLSDRFSAERPKGSFSTLEIQRTEQGDSAMYLCASSLDKTGTIYGYTFGSGTRLTVV.

In this sample, this clonotype turned up a few times. The V call is TRBV20-1, the J call TRBJ1-4, with D tentatively TRBD1 (6 bases). The germline V gene has CDR1 DFQATT and CDR2 SNEGSKA (reference sequence). The CDR3 has 12 amino acids. Trimming removed 6 bases at V and 8 bases at J, with 13 bases between. CDR3 loop: CSAVQGNEKLFF. CDR3 DNA sequence: TGCAGTGCGGTACAGGGTAACGAAAAACTGTTTTTT.

The table lists this clonotype with many counts. The rearrangement uses TRBV28 and TRBJ1-2; D uncertain. Germline CDR1 is MDHEN and CDR2 is SYDVKM. With 2 bases removed from V and 4 bases from J, the gap between germline ends came to 8 bases. This CDR3 spans 13 amino acids. CDR3 in amino acids: CASSLPGGYGYTF. CDR3 coding DNA: TGTGCCAGCAGTTTACCGGGTGGCTATGGCTACACCTTC.